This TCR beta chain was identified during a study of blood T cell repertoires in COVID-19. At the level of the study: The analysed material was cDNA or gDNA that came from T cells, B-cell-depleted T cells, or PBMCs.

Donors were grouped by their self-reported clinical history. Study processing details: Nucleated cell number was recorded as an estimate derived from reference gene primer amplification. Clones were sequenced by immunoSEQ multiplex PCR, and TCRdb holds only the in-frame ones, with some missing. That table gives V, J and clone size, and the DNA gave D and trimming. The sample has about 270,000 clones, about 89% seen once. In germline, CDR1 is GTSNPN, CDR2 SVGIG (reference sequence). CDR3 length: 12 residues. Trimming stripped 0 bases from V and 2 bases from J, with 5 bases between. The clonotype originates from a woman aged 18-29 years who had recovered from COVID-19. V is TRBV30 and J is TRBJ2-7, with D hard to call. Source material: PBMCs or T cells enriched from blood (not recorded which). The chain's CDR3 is CAWSVRAYEQYF. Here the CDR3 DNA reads TGTGCCTGGAGTGTACGGGCCTACGAGCAGTACTTC.